The 5 T cell receptor beta chains listed next were all sequenced from one sample in a study of vaccination and CD4 T cells after COVID-19. Antigen specificity for these receptors is unknown. Cultured CD4+ T cells had their DNA profiled by the Oncomine TCR Beta short-read assay. TCRdb reprocessed the PCR reads with MiXCR, giving one entry per CDR3 protein. The table shows nearly 11,000 distinct CDR3 sequences, with 70% occurring only once. The treatment here: approximately 10-day PBMC culture with coronavirus spike peptide pools or control peptides (ViraFEST assay). Material: CD4+ T cells from blood, cultured in vitro. The receptors come from a human donor who had recovered from COVID-19.

This chain uses TRBV20-1 with TRBJ1-6; 7 nucleotides agree with TRBD1. The CDR3 consists of 13 residues. Germline CDR1 and CDR2: DFQATT and SNEGSKA (reference sequence). Written as DNA, the CDR3 is TGCAGCCATACCGGGACAGCCAATTCACCCCTCCACTTT. Amino acid sequence: CSHTGTANSPLHF.

The chain couples TRBV28 to TRBJ2-7; 9 nucleotides align to TRBD1. Trimming took 4 bases from V and 0 from J; bases not matched to a gene: 7. CDR1 MDHEN and CDR2 SYDVKM come from the germline V gene. The CDR3 is 16 amino acids. The CDR3 spells CASSSPPGQGSYEQYF. The DNA for the CDR3 is TGTGCCAGCAGTTCCCCTCCGGGACAGGGCTCCTACGAGCAGTACTTC.

The chain combines TRBV7-2 with TRBJ2-5; tentatively, D is TRBD1 (6 bases). Germline V lookup: CDR1 SGHTA, CDR2 FQGNSA. V was pared by 5 bases and J by 5 bases, with 12 bases between. The CDR3 runs to 13 residues. CDR3 nucleotides: TGTGCCAGCAGCCCAGACAGGAGGGAGACCCAGTACTTC. Protein sequence: CASSPDRRETQYF.

This clonotype was seen a few times. The rearrangement uses TRBV7-8 and TRBJ1-6, with 10 bases identical to TRBD1. The germline gives CDR1 SGHVS, CDR2 FQNEAQ. V lost 2 bases and J lost 7; bases outside the gene matches: 5. This CDR3 spans 16 amino acids. The CDR3 region is CASSLRDRGGNSPLHF. Here the CDR3 DNA reads TGTGCCAGCAGCTTACGGGACAGGGGTGGCAATTCACCCCTCCACTTT.

The CDR3 protein is CASSPDYGYTF. The CDR3 DNA reads TGTGCCAGCAGCCCCGACTATGGCTACACCTTC. The chain recombines TRBV6-2 or TRBV6-3 with TRBJ1-2, with no clear D. Germline V gives CDR1 MNHEY, CDR2 SVGEGT. V was shortened by 6 bases and J by 3 bases, with 5 bases between the two germline ends. The CDR3 covers 11 residues.